These 30 T cell receptor beta chains originate from one sample sequenced in a study of blood T cell repertoires in COVID-19. Data came from immunoSEQ multiplex PCR; TCRdb stores just in-frame clones and leaves some out. The repertoire holds around 240,000 clones, 80% to 90% seen once, with around 2% in the top ten. Sample: PBMCs or T cells enriched from blood (not recorded which). These receptors were collected from a woman in her fifties or sixties who had recovered from COVID-19.

The chain is built from TRBV19 and TRBJ2-2; 10 nucleotides align to TRBD1. Germline CDR1 is LNHDA and CDR2 is SQIVND (reference sequence). The trim removed 7 bases at V and 4 bases at J, leaving 9 bases unmatched. The CDR3 has 16 amino acids. CDR3 residues: CASTQTDRGTTGELFF. Written as DNA, the CDR3 is TGTGCCAGTACCCAGACGGACAGGGGGACCACCGGGGAGCTGTTTTTT.

The chain combines TRBV21-1 with TRBJ2-7; the D call in the table, TRBD2, was not verified against the DNA. TRBV21-1 is listed as a pseudogene. This CDR3 comprises 15 residues. Here the CDR3 reads CASSPRTSGGYEQYF. For the CDR3, the DNA is TGTGCCAGCAGCCCTCGGACTAGCGGGGGGTACGAGCAGTACTTC.

The chain couples TRBV11-2 to TRBJ1-5, with 8 bases matching TRBD1. The CDR3 loop spans 18 amino acids. The V gene's germline CDR1 is SGHAT and CDR2 FQNNGV. With V trimmed by 5 bases and J by 2 bases, 14 bases remained unmatched. As DNA, the CDR3 is TGTGCCAGCAGCGACGGGAGACAGGGGAGCGGTCGCAATCAGCCCCAGCATTTT. Its protein product is CASSDGRQGSGRNQPQHF.

The chain is built from TRBV10-3 and TRBJ2-1; 12 positions match TRBD1. The J segment lost 1 base and the V segment lost 3 bases, leaving 7 bases of the junction unmatched. CDR1 and CDR2 from the germline V gene are ENHRY and SYGVKD. The CDR3 extends over 18 amino acids. The CDR3 nucleotides read TGTGCCATCAGTGATTCCGGGACAGGGGGCGCATCCTACAATGAGCAGTTCTTC. Translating it yields CAISDSGTGGASYNEQFF.

CDR3 nucleotide sequence: TGTGCCAGCAGCCAAGAGCGTTACAATGAGCAGTTCTTC. Translated: CASSQERYNEQFF. The chain couples TRBV4-2 to TRBJ2-1; D not resolved. The germline CDR1 and CDR2 sequences are LGHNA and YNFKEQ. The CDR3 is 13 amino acids. V gave up 0 bases and J gave up 4 bases, with 4 bases separating them.

The chain links TRBV6-5 to TRBJ1-2, with D perhaps TRBD1 (6 bases). Germline V lookup: CDR1 MNHEY, CDR2 SVGAGI. The V end lost 6 bases, the J end lost 5 bases, and 16 bases lay between the germline ends. CDR3 length: 14 amino acids. CDR3 coding DNA: TGTGCCAGCAGGAATGGACAGACCTATTATGGCTACACCTTC. Translation gives CASRNGQTYYGYTF.

V usage is TRBV10-2 and J usage is TRBJ2-7; 8 bases map to TRBD1. The CDR3 runs 15 residues. V was pared by 6 bases and J by 4 bases, with 11 bases of the junction left unmatched. Per germline, CDR1 WSHSY and CDR2 SAAADI. The CDR3 DNA follows: TGCGCCAGCAGGAGCCAGGGGGCGGTGGGGTACGAGCAGTACTTC. This translates into CASRSQGAVGYEQYF.

This clone was detected only a few times. The gene calls are TRBV5-5 and TRBJ2-3, with 7 bases that match TRBD2. Looked up from germline, CDR1 is SGHKS and CDR2 is YYEKEE (reference sequence). V shed 2 bases, J shed 0 bases, and the junction held 3 bases outside the gene matches. The CDR3 consists of 15 residues. As DNA, the CDR3 is TGTGCCAGCAGCTTTAGCGGGCCCAGCACAGATACGCAGTATTTT. It yields the protein CASSFSGPSTDTQYF.

J is TRBJ1-1 and V is TRBV6-2 or TRBV6-3; D might be TRBD1 (6 bases). Germline values: CDR1 MNHEY, CDR2 SVGEGT. With 6 bases removed from V and 4 bases from J, the gap between germline ends came to 21 bases. The CDR3 is 16 amino acids. CDR3 amino acids: CASSLFTLDRPTEAFF. The CDR3, as DNA: TGTGCCAGCAGCCTTTTCACCTTGGACAGACCCACTGAAGCTTTCTTT.

CDR3 nucleotide sequence: TGTGCCAGCAGTTTACTCGGGACAACGTACCAAGAGACCCAGTACTTC. Protein sequence: CASSLLGTTYQETQYF. The rearrangement uses TRBV27 and TRBJ2-5; weak D call: TRBD1 (6 bases). The germline V gene has CDR1 MNHEY and CDR2 SMNVEV (reference sequence). The ends were cut back, 2 bases at V and 0 bases at J, with 13 bases in the middle. This CDR3 comprises 16 residues.

The chain carries TRBV28 and TRBJ1-5; D is undetermined. Germline values: CDR1 MDHEN, CDR2 SYDVKM. CDR3 length: 14 residues. V was pared by 4 bases and J by 5 bases, with 12 bases between. The CDR3 region has the DNA TGTGCCAGCAGTTCGTCCGACTTCGATCAGCCCCAGCATTTT. Its protein product is CASSSSDFDQPQHF.

The chain couples TRBV4-1 to TRBJ1-2, with 8 bases identical to TRBD1. V shed 4 bases and J 8 bases; nucleotides not matched to a gene: 9. CDR3 length equals 14 residues. The germline V gene encodes CDR1 MGHRA and CDR2 YSYEKL. The CDR3 DNA follows: TGCGCCAGCAGCCTTATTGACAGGGGCAGCGGCTACACCTTC. Its protein is CASSLIDRGSGYTF.

The chain employs TRBV9 and TRBJ2-2, with D possibly matching TRBD1 (6 bases). V was trimmed by 0 bases and J by 3 bases, leaving 12 bases between them. Per the germline V gene, CDR1 is SGDLS and CDR2 is YYNGEE. The CDR3 totals 16 residues. CDR3 loop: CASSVEEWGHTGELFF. The CDR3 DNA reads as TGTGCCAGCAGCGTAGAGGAGTGGGGGCACACCGGGGAGCTGTTTTTT.

The V and J genes are TRBV15 and TRBJ2-7; 8 bases are shared with TRBD1. The CDR3 spans 17 residues. Germline loops: CDR1 LNHNV, CDR2 YYDKDF (reference sequence). The V gene end was trimmed by 3 bases and the J gene end by 0 bases; junction bases not matched to a gene: 10. The CDR3 DNA follows: TGTGCCACCAGCAGGACCCGACAGGGGCGAGGCTCCTACGAGCAGTACTTC. Translation gives CATSRTRQGRGSYEQYF.

Remarks on this clone: The same CDR3 arises from other DNA sequences in this sample as well. The chain joins TRBV19 to TRBJ1-5, with TRBD1 matching 9 bases. Germline V gives CDR1 LNHDA, CDR2 SQIVND (reference sequence). V was clipped by 9 bases and J by 1 base; unmatched bases: 4. The CDR3 length is 14 residues. This chain's CDR3 is CASSGTGSNQPQHF. The DNA for the CDR3 is TGTGCCAGCTCCGGGACAGGGAGCAATCAGCCCCAGCATTTT.

V and J are TRBV10-3 and TRBJ2-7; 7 bases line up with TRBD1. Germline CDR1 is ENHRY and CDR2 is SYGVKD. V trimming: 7 bases; J trimming: 5 bases; junction bases outside the gene matches: 5. This CDR3 contains 12 residues. The CDR3 is CAITTDRNEQYF. CDR3 sequence (DNA): TGTGCCATCACTACGGACAGGAACGAGCAGTACTTC.

V usage is TRBV29-1 and J usage is TRBJ1-1; 9 positions agree with TRBD1. The CDR3 is made up of 12 amino acids. Trimming removed 7 bases from V and 4 bases from J; junction bases left unmatched: 4. Germline V CDR1 and CDR2: SQVTM, ANQGSEA. CDR3 DNA sequence: TGCAGCGCCGGGGGACAGGGCACTGAAGCTTTCTTT. Encoded protein: CSAGGQGTEAFF.

The genes are TRBV28 and TRBJ2-4; possibly TRBD2 for D (5 bases). Per the germline V gene, CDR1 is MDHEN and CDR2 is SYDVKM. The CDR3 runs 17 residues. V lost 6 bases and J 4 bases, leaving 22 bases between the germline ends. This CDR3 reads CASSPVGEGSRKNIQYF. The CDR3 DNA follows: TGTGCCAGCAGCCCCGTTGGCGAGGGTTCAAGGAAAAACATTCAGTACTTC.

The J gene is TRBJ1-4, the V gene TRBV9; 7 positions agree with TRBD1. CDR1 is SGDLS and CDR2 is YYNGEE in the germline V gene. V lost 3 bases and J lost 1; bases outside the gene matches: 3. This CDR3 has 15 residues. The CDR3 loop reads CASSAGQLTNEKLFF. CDR3 DNA: TGTGCCAGCAGCGCGGGACAGCTAACTAATGAAAAACTGTTTTTT.

This chain uses TRBV6-5 with TRBJ2-7, with 10 bases matching TRBD2. Germline trimming cut 8 bases from V and 2 bases from J; bases unmatched to any gene: 3. The CDR3 covers 13 residues. Germline V gives CDR1 MNHEY, CDR2 SVGAGI. CDR3 amino acids: CASRLAGTYEQYF. CDR3 nucleotide sequence: TGTGCCAGCCGACTAGCGGGTACCTACGAGCAGTACTTC.

The chain employs TRBV6-2 or TRBV6-3 and TRBJ2-7, with 12 bases fitting TRBD2. CDR3 size: 17 residues. The J segment lost 6 bases and the V segment lost 2 bases, leaving 11 bases of the junction unmatched. Germline assignment: CDR1 MNHEY and CDR2 SVGEGT. The CDR3 coding sequence is TGTGCCAGCAGTTACGTGTCTAGCGGGAGGGCCGGGGGCGAGCAGTACTTC. Translating gives CASSYVSSGRAGGEQYF.

This clone turned up a few times. The chain recombines TRBV18 with TRBJ2-1; D perhaps matches TRBD2 (5 bases). Germline V gene sequence: CDR1 KGHSH, CDR2 LQKENI. The CDR3 totals 16 residues. V was clipped by 2 bases and J by 5 bases, with 16 bases between them. The CDR3 here is CASSPGRGMSNNEQFF. DNA for the CDR3: TGTGCCAGCTCACCAGGTCGGGGAATGAGTAACAATGAGCAGTTCTTC.

V is TRBV27 and J is TRBJ2-2; maybe TRBD1 (5 bases). The V and J ends lost 0 bases and 2 bases respectively, with 10 bases between them. Germline assignment: CDR1 MNHEY and CDR2 SMNVEV (reference sequence). CDR3 length: 16 amino acids. The CDR3 DNA is TGTGCCAGCAGTTTATCGGGGCAGCTTAACACCGGGGAGCTGTTTTTT. Translation gives CASSLSGQLNTGELFF.

V is TRBV3-1 (or the pseudogene TRBV3-2) and J is TRBJ2-1, with D possibly matching TRBD1 (6 bases). Trimming removed 1 base from V and 5 bases from J, with 12 bases in between. This CDR3 has 15 residues. The germline V gene encodes CDR1 LGHDT and CDR2 YNNKEL (reference sequence). The CDR3 coding sequence is TGTGCCAGCAGCCAAGGATGGGGGCCTAACAATGAGCAGTTCTTC. This encodes CASSQGWGPNNEQFF.

The gene calls are TRBV7-9 and TRBJ1-4; no definite D call. Germline CDR1 is SEHNR and CDR2 is FQNEAQ (reference sequence). Trimming took 1 base from V and 5 from J, leaving 11 bases between them. The CDR3 runs 15 residues. The CDR3 coding sequence is TGTGCCAGCAGCTTAGGCCCCGCGGGAAATGAAAAACTGTTTTTT. Amino acid sequence: CASSLGPAGNEKLFF.

With respect to this clone: An end of the junction differs from the germline gene, which may be a read error. The DNA for the CDR3 is TGTGCCAGCAGCTTAGGGAACCGGGAGCCCTCATTT. Residues: CASSLGNREPSF. V and J are TRBV7-9 and TRBJ1-1; D uncertain. Per germline, CDR1 SEHNR and CDR2 FQNEAQ (reference sequence). CDR3 length equals 12 residues.

The gene calls are TRBV5-6 and TRBJ2-3; 9 bases map to TRBD1. Germline V gives CDR1 SGHDT, CDR2 YYEEEE. This CDR3 has 15 amino acids. V gave up 5 bases and J gave up 0 bases; unmatched junction bases: 4. In nucleotides, the CDR3 is TGTGCCAGCAGTCGACAGGGGGGGAGCACAGATACGCAGTATTTT. This translates into CASSRQGGSTDTQYF.

In DNA, the CDR3 is TGTGCCAGCAGCCAAGTGATAGCGGGAGGCTCCTACGAGCAGTACTTC. Protein: CASSQVIAGGSYEQYF. The genes are TRBV3-1 (or the pseudogene TRBV3-2) and TRBJ2-7; 10 positions match TRBD2. This CDR3 region has 16 residues. CDR1 is LGHDT and CDR2 is YNNKEL in the germline V gene (reference sequence). J was trimmed by 0 bases and V by 1 base; bases with no gene match: 3.

The J gene is TRBJ1-1, the V gene TRBV25-1, with D unclear. Germline values: CDR1 MGHDK, CDR2 SYGVNS. This CDR3 contains 15 residues. V lost 1 base and J 0 bases, leaving 9 bases between the germline ends. The CDR3 region is CASSESAALNTEAFF. The CDR3 DNA reads as TGTGCCAGCAGTGAATCAGCGGCGTTGAACACTGAAGCTTTCTTT. Using reference TRBV25-1 and TRBJ1-1 for the parts outside the CDR3, the full variable domain is EADIYQTPRYLVIGTGKKITLECSQTMGHDKMYWYQQDPGMELHLIHYSYGVNSTEKGDLSSESTVSRIRTEHFPLTLESARPSHTSQYLCASSESAALNTEAFFGQGTRLTVV.

The CDR3 DNA sequence: TGCGCCAGCAGCCAAGAACCGAGATTAAATGGAAACACCATATATTTT. Protein product: CASSQEPRLNGNTIYF. The gene calls are TRBV4-1 and TRBJ1-3; no reliable D call. The CDR3 loop spans 16 amino acids. Between the trimmed V and J ends, which lost 0 bases and 3 bases, there was a span of 12 bases. CDR1 and CDR2 (germline): MGHRA, YSYEKL.